This T cell receptor beta chain derives from a study of cytomegalovirus exposure and HLA in healthy donors (dated by TCRdb to 2016 to 2017). About the investigation overall: According to an earlier analysis of 450 to 650 of the donors, about 190 million T cells yielded over 100 million unique TCR beta sequences and about 300 Gb of sequence data. An early release that covered approximately 600 HLA-typed donors contained about 300 gigabases of sequencing data and about 93 million unique TCR sequences. Of the 398 genotyped donors, approximately 83% fell in the genetic ancestry cluster associated with self-reported Caucasian donors. The aim of the study was to test whether cataloging public T cell receptors could identify signatures of past pathogen exposure. The study profiled the T cell repertoires of hundreds of subjects by immunosequencing and related them to cytomegalovirus serostatus. A separate validation cohort of over a hundred different subjects was used in addition to the approximately 700-subject first cohort. The study combined high-throughput TCR immunosequencing, statistical association of individual TCRs with disease status, and machine learning to predict cytomegalovirus infection status. A later analysis re-analyzed previously published TCR beta repertoires from 650 to 800 donors and added high-resolution HLA genotyping to study TCR occurrence patterns. Rather than drawing on any new phenotypic data, the later analysis identified candidate immune exposures from TCR beta sequences and the way those sequences occurred across donors. In an earlier analysis of 500 to 650 of the donors, high-throughput TCR beta sequencing was used to judge whether each TCR beta V gene segment behaved as functional or pseudogenic. Donor age, sex, ethnicity and CMV serostatus were compiled together with the repertoire data. Genome-wide SNP genotypes for about 65% of the roughly 700 donors were used in a later genetic analysis, which treated that subset as a discovery cohort. Every repertoire in the discovery cohort had been generated on one and the same sequencing platform. HLA typing covered class I and class II loci at four-digit resolution. The number of typed donors differed by locus: about 629-630 for A, B, C, DRB1 and DQB1; approximately 520 for DQA1; over 600 for DPA1; and around 470 for DPB1. Roughly 5 DR-DQ haplotypes were handled as single units for association and clustering, since linkage in the cohort was strong. On average, 235,054 unique TCR beta nucleotide sequences were sequenced per donor among a few hundred genotyped donors of the cohort, with 15% to 20% of those sequences being non-productive. On the study overall, not on this receptor specifically: It was suggested by the authors that the approach could potentially be generalized to other disease states and immunological phenotypes. CMV serostatus was the only immune exposure information available for the cohort. This cohort had only TCR beta chains sequenced, and the lack of alpha or paired-chain data limited which features could be detected. A later analysis found that HLA-associated TCR beta chains were more clonally expanded and had lower generation probabilities than equally common non-associated chains. Most TCR sequences were seen in very few donors, while some public TCRs were found in many individuals. In both the original and validation cohorts, the classifier was reported to diagnose cytomegalovirus status with high specificity and sensitivity. A later genetic analysis reported fewer N-insertions in productive TCRs among donors in an Asian-associated ancestry cluster than the approximately 700-donor mean. Correlated functional status among segregating V segments might reflect linkage disequilibrium, but an unknown experimental factor could not be ruled out. Strong co-occurrence of HLA alleles, especially DR and DQ, made assigning TCR associations to individual alleles difficult. In vitro tests confirmed that three of the cytomegalovirus-associated TCR beta chains recognize cytomegalovirus antigens. A further reported finding was that TCR beta sequences accurately predicted the HLA-A and HLA-B alleles for most subjects in the first cohort. Most CMV-associated TCR beta chains appeared to be HLA-restricted in a later analysis, and the HLA associations seemed to be driven largely by CMV exposure. The sequencing pipeline was judged likely to have produced a cluster of highly shared sequence variants as a technical artifact. In a later genetic analysis, a missense DCLRE1C variant was associated with V-gene and J-gene trimming of TCR beta chains, and the association was replicated in an independent cohort. A total of roughly 160 TCR beta chains were listed by the study as associated with cytomegalovirus. In a later analysis, the rate of TCR association differed among HLA loci, with DRB1 alleles having the most associated TCRs and HLA-C alleles having the fewest. Several of the top co-occurrence clusters appeared to be linked to parvovirus B19, influenza, CMV and Epstein-Barr virus, according to a later analysis. Broadly in line with IMGT annotations, most TCR beta V segments showed up in productive rearrangements about 87% or about 30% of the time in an earlier analysis of 587 of the donors. The presence/absence analyses assumed that sequencing depth was roughly uniform across donors, and that assumption may not be true. Because counts were too low, fewer than 20 rarely observed V segments, including chromosome 9 orphons, were excluded from the earlier analysis of around 590 of the donors. Because HLA typing was unavailable for some donors at each locus, only the typed subset was used in association tests. The 87-base-pair reads could not distinguish some IMGT-functional V segments, including TRBV6-2 and TRBV6-3, so those segments were excluded. A later analysis associated 16,951 TCR beta sequences with specific HLA alleles at a false discovery rate of 0.05.

From its cysteine to its phenylalanine, the CDR3 spans 12 amino acids. The read is trimmed to its CDR3 DNA, 36 bases read in frame from base 1. CDR1 and CDR2, looked up from the germline V gene, are SNHLY and FYNNEI. V is shortened by 6 bases, J by 0 bases, and the region joining them spans 4 bases. The library was built by means of the immunoSEQ multiplex PCR assay. A mixture of 60 forward primers for TCR Vbeta segments and 13 reverse primers for TCR Jbeta segments was used in the multiplex PCR. A multiplex PCR assay on genomic DNA amplified the CDR3 region of rearranged TCR beta genes. The Illumina HiSeq System was used to sequence the amplified TCR beta libraries as 87-base-pair reads. The authors' analysis ran thus. A later analysis tallied tens of millions of unique TCR beta chains across the 660 or so repertoires, and approximately 11 million of those chains were shared by two or more donors. Raw reads were error-corrected and collapsed into unique sequences with a nearest-neighbor algorithm that merged closely related sequences to remove PCR and sequencing errors. CDR3 sequences were aligned to IMGT reference sequences to assign V, D and J gene segments. For a sequence to be retained, at least a six-nucleotide match to both a V gene segment and a J gene segment was required. A rearrangement counted as productive if the CDR3 had no stop codons and remained in frame with V and J, and every other rearrangement counted as non-productive. Following IMGT convention, CDR3 was defined as the stretch from the second conserved V-encoded cysteine up to the conserved J-encoded phenylalanine. In an earlier analysis of approximately 590 of the donors, sequences lacking an unambiguous match to a single V gene segment were excluded. An earlier analysis of 500 to 700 of the donors classified V segments as functional when productive rearrangements were above 56.7% and as segregating when the standard deviation between donors was above 5%. To diagnose cytomegalovirus status from the catalog of TCR beta chain sequences, a statistical classification framework was built. In a later analysis, V and J genes were assigned by comparing TCR nucleotide sequences against IMGT/GENE-DB human TR gene sequences. In a later analysis, CDR3 sequences and most-parsimonious VDJ recombination scenarios were assigned using the TCRdist pipeline. In a later analysis, each TCR beta chain was defined by its CDR3 amino acid sequence together with its V-gene family, and reads lacking a unique V-gene family were excluded. To address suspected cross-contamination and a sequencing artifact, a later analysis removed roughly 640 highly shared, low-generation-probability nucleotide sequences. In a later analysis, a clonal expansion index was calculated for each public chain from normalized within-repertoire ranks of inferred template counts. A later analysis computed generation probabilities with a VDJ recombination model fitted to out-of-frame rearrangements, and checked the results against IGoR. A later analysis scored TCR-TCR, TCR-HLA and TCR-CMV co-occurrence with hypergeometric tests, applying a repertoire-size bias correction to TCR pairs. To estimate false discovery rates, a later analysis permuted the HLA or CMV assignments 20 times. In a later analysis, co-occurring TCRs were grouped using DBSCAN, with TCRdist sequence similarity added in when clustering inside HLA-allele-positive subsets. For co-occurrence clustering, repertoires with fewer than 30,000 or more than 120,000 public chains were excluded, along with roughly 5 repertoires with anomalous nucleotide sharing. The source is immuneACCESS, and TCRdb retained only in-frame sequences with V and J called. Part of the clones is not carried over; for the studies checked, unresolved V genes explain less than half of this, and the remainder is unexplained. V and J calls and clone size follow that table, whereas D and trimming were derived from the DNA. In all, the sample holds about 210,000 clones, and about four fifths of those were seen once. Of the sample, about 6.1% falls within the top ten clones.

Comment on this clone: There is no known antigen for this receptor. No much larger clone exists at a distance of one base, and base qualities are not known.

The cohort was made up of 500 to 800 healthy bone marrow donors. At the time of sampling, all cohort members were nominally healthy, though unrecorded immune exposures were likely present. The donor was CMV seropositive and was included in the group of approximately 310 seropositive cohort members. A peripheral blood sample was provided by each donor, and peripheral blood mononuclear cells were used for TCR beta sequencing. Genomic DNA extraction from the blood cell samples was performed with the Qiagen DNeasy Blood Extraction Kit. The sequence derives from a man aged 40-55 years in good health and CMV-seropositive. This chain is built from TRBV2 and TRBJ2-3; the D gene identity is not certain. The source material was PBMCs. The nucleotide sequence reads as follows: TGTGCCAGCAGCGTTAGCACAGATACGCAGTATTTT. This gives the protein CASSVSTDTQYF.